This TCR beta chain was sequenced for a study of blood T cell repertoires in COVID-19. About the research overall: COVID-19 samples from acute and convalescent phases originated in the United States, Italy and Spain. The cDNA or gDNA used as material had been derived from T cells, B-cell-depleted T cells, or PBMCs.

Original analysis: Amplified reference gene primers provided the basis for estimating nucleated cell counts. The data were produced by immunoSEQ multiplex PCR, yet TCRdb's version contains in-frame clones alone and is incomplete. V, J and clone size derive from that table, while D and trimming were established from the DNA sequence. The sample lists fewer than 250,000 clones, approximately 86% occurring once. The CDR3 extends over 15 amino acids. V lost 0 bases and J lost 6; bases outside the gene matches: 4. Germline CDR1 and CDR2: SGHTS and YDEGEE. The sequence derives from a man between 60 and 70 years old with acute or convalescent COVID-19. Material for sequencing was peripheral blood. This chain links TRBV5-8 with TRBJ2-1, with TRBD2 identical over 9 bases. The CDR3 spells CASSLGRGGANEQFF. The CDR3 DNA reads as TGTGCCAGCAGCTTGGGTCGCGGGGGGGCCAATGAGCAGTTCTTC.